These 25 T cell receptor beta chains were sequenced from one sample in a study of CD8 T cells in ankylosing spondylitis. General study results and limits: For ankylosing spondylitis blood, a TCR beta motif of fewer than 10 highly homologous variants appeared characteristic.

TCRdb used MiXCR to reprocess the 5' RACE reads, holding one entry per CDR3 protein. Of about 330,000 distinct CDR3 sequences listed, 6.5% to 10% are singletons. Their antigens remain unidentified. The specimen was blood, either unsorted or a sorted T cell fraction (not recorded which). The source of these receptors is a male donor with ankylosing spondylitis.

This clonotype was recorded at least ten times. This chain joins TRBV4-3 and TRBJ1-1, with TRBD1 matching 11 bases. Germline CDR1 reads LGHNA; CDR2 reads YSLEER. V lost 1 base, J lost 5 bases, and 6 bases stayed unmatched. The CDR3 length is 16 residues. CDR3 region: CASSQATGTGGTEAFF. The CDR3 coding sequence is TGCGCCAGCAGCCAAGCCACCGGGACAGGGGGAACTGAAGCTTTCTTT.

This chain uses TRBV29-1 with TRBJ2-7; the D gene is possibly TRBD1 (6 bases). The V gene's germline CDR1 is SQVTM and CDR2 ANQGSEA. The CDR3 spans 13 residues. Trimming pared 8 bases from V and 1 base from J, leaving 15 bases between. The DNA of the CDR3 is TGCAGCCTGCACCGGGACAAGTCCTACGAGCAGTACTTC. Translation gives CSLHRDKSYEQYF.

This clonotype has at least ten counts. Here the CDR3 reads CSARDPRPGATRQETQYF. In DNA form, the CDR3 reads TGCAGTGCTAGAGACCCTCGGCCGGGGGCAACCCGCCAAGAGACCCAGTACTTC. The chain joins TRBV20-1 to TRBJ2-5; D possibly uses TRBD1 or TRBD2 (6 bases each). CDR3 size: 18 residues. CDR1 DFQATT and CDR2 SNEGSKA come from the germline V gene (reference sequence). V was pared by 0 bases and J by 1 base, with 21 bases between.

This chain joins TRBV11-3 and TRBJ2-1; possibly TRBD1 for D (5 bases). The germline V gene encodes CDR1 SGHNT and CDR2 YENEEA. V lost 1 base and J lost 8, with 15 bases in between. CDR3 length: 15 amino acids. The CDR3 bases are TGTGCCAGCAGCTTAGTGGCAAGGGGCACGTATGAGCAGTTCTTC. Translating it yields CASSLVARGTYEQFF. The full variable domain, in which reference TRBV11-3 and TRBJ2-1 provide the parts outside the CDR3, is EAGVVQSPRYKIIEKKQPVAFWCNPISGHNTLYWYLQNLGQGPELLIRYENEEAVDDSQLPKDRFSAERLKGVDSTLKIQPAELGDSAVYLCASSLVARGTYEQFFGPGTRLTVL.

This clonotype was counted at least ten times. The gene calls are TRBV3-1 and TRBJ2-1; 9 bases align to TRBD2. Germline V gene data show CDR1 as LGHDT and CDR2 as YNNKEL (reference sequence). The CDR3 runs 15 residues. J gave up 4 bases and V 4 bases, and 5 bases lay outside the gene matches. The CDR3 DNA follows: TGTGCCAGCAGCCCCCGACTAGCGGAGTACAATGAGCAGTTCTTC. Its protein is CASSPRLAEYNEQFF.

The J gene is TRBJ2-3, the V gene TRBV5-1; 9 nucleotides agree with TRBD2. Germline loops: CDR1 SGHRS, CDR2 YFSETQ. The CDR3 length is 15 residues. V was clipped by 1 base and J by 6 bases; unmatched bases: 6. This CDR3 is CASSLSLAGLDTQYF. The CDR3, as DNA: TGCGCCAGCAGCTTGTCACTAGCGGGTTTGGATACGCAGTATTTT.

The table lists this clonotype with a few counts. This chain links TRBV9 with TRBJ2-3; TRBD2 matches 9 bases. The trim removed 8 bases at V and 4 bases at J, leaving 5 bases unmatched. The germline CDR1 and CDR2 sequences are SGDLS and YYNGEE. This CDR3 is 13 amino acids long. The CDR3, as DNA: TGTGCCAGTTCTAGCGGGATGGCAGATACGCAGTATTTT. As protein: CASSSGMADTQYF.

This clonotype was seen many times. The chain links TRBV5-1 to TRBJ2-1; tentatively, D is TRBD2 (5 bases). The germline CDR1 and CDR2 sequences are SGHRS and YFSETQ. The CDR3 totals 15 residues. Trimming removed 2 bases at V and 3 bases at J, with 12 bases between. CDR3 protein: CASSFRSGIYNEQFF. The CDR3 DNA follows: TGCGCCAGCAGCTTCCGGAGCGGTATCTACAATGAGCAGTTCTTC.

This sequence joins TRBV18 and TRBJ1-5; 9 bases map to TRBD1. Trimming cost V 3 bases and J 6 bases; bases outside gene matches: 6. Germline-derived CDR1 and CDR2 are KGHSH and LQKENI. This CDR3 region has 15 residues. This chain's CDR3 is CASSPGTGYSQPQHF. The DNA of the CDR3 is TGTGCCAGCTCACCGGGGACAGGGTATAGTCAGCCCCAGCATTTT.

This clonotype was picked up a small number of times. V and J are TRBV29-1 and TRBJ2-5; a possible D gene is TRBD1 (6 bases). There are 13 residues in the CDR3. Germline values: CDR1 SQVTM, CDR2 ANQGSEA. V was shortened by 3 bases and J by 1 base, with 9 bases between the two germline ends. The CDR3 is CSVDNRAQETQYF. CDR3 DNA sequence: TGCAGCGTTGATAACAGGGCCCAAGAGACCCAGTACTTC.

This clonotype was recorded a few times. As DNA, the CDR3 is TGTGCCAGCAGTGAAATCGGGACAAGCAATCAGCCCCAGCATTTT. Protein product: CASSEIGTSNQPQHF. The chain carries TRBV6-1 and TRBJ1-5; TRBD1 might be the D (6 bases). Germline CDR1 reads MNHNS; CDR2 reads SASEGT. The CDR3 totals 15 residues. V was clipped by 2 bases and J by 1 base, with 9 bases between them.

This clonotype was picked up a small number of times. The V and J genes are TRBV7-3 and TRBJ2-5; D is unclear. CDR1 and CDR2 (germline): SGHTA, FQGTGA. The CDR3 sequence is 14 residues long. V lost 5 bases to trimming and J lost 4 bases, with 14 bases between them. Written as DNA, the CDR3 is TGTGCCAGCAGCCTTCGGGCCCACCCAGAGACCCAGTACTTC. It codes for CASSLRAHPETQYF. The variable domain in full, with the rest retrieved from reference TRBV7-3 and TRBJ2-5, is GAGVSQTPSNKVTEKGKYVELRCDPISGHTALYWYRQSLGQGPEFLIYFQGTGAADDSGLPNDRFFAVRPEGSVSTLKIQRTERGDSAVYLCASSLRAHPETQYFGPGTRLLVL.

The chain's CDR3 is CASSRTSGRAVEQYF. CDR3 coding DNA: TGTGCCAGCAGCCGGACTAGCGGGAGGGCCGTCGAGCAGTACTTC. This rearrangement joins TRBV11-1 to TRBJ2-7; 15 nucleotides align to TRBD2. V lost 5 bases, J lost 6 bases, and 5 bases stayed unmatched. The germline V gene has CDR1 SGHAT and CDR2 FQDESV (reference sequence). CDR3 length: 15 residues. The full variable domain, with the rest looked up from reference TRBV11-1 and TRBJ2-7, is EAEVAQSPRYKITEKSQAVAFWCDPISGHATLYWYRQILGQGPELLVQFQDESVVDDSQLPKDRFSAERLKGVDSTLKIQPAELGDSAMYLCASSRTSGRAVEQYFGPGTRLTVT.

Many counts were recorded for this clonotype. CDR3 loop: CASSDRSSTNEKLFF. In nucleotides, the CDR3 is TGTGCCAGCAGCGACAGGAGTTCAACTAATGAAAAACTGTTTTTT. V is TRBV6-1 and J is TRBJ1-4; the D gene is possibly TRBD1 (6 bases). Trimming pared 6 bases from V and 0 bases from J, leaving 11 bases between. The CDR3 extends over 15 amino acids. Germline CDR1 and CDR2: MNHNS and SASEGT.

The chain couples TRBV5-1 to TRBJ2-7; possible D gene TRBD2, 5 bases. The CDR3 is 16 amino acids. In germline, CDR1 is SGHRS, CDR2 YFSETQ. The V end lost 3 bases, the J end lost 2 bases, and 18 bases lay between the germline ends. CDR3 protein: CASSSVGKTMAYEQYF. The CDR3 coding sequence is TGCGCCAGCAGCTCCGTAGGGAAGACTATGGCCTACGAGCAGTACTTC.

This clonotype was detected only a few times. The rearrangement uses TRBV29-1 and TRBJ2-1, with a tentative D call TRBD2 (6 bases). V dropped 6 bases and J dropped 0 bases, with 18 bases sitting between them. CDR1 is SQVTM, CDR2 ANQGSEA, per germline. This CDR3 has 16 amino acids. The CDR3 nucleotides read TGCAGCGTGGGGGGACTTCCGACCTTCTCCTACAATGAGCAGTTCTTC. Translated, it gives CSVGGLPTFSYNEQFF.

The chain links TRBV18 to TRBJ2-3; possible D gene TRBD2, 6 bases. CDR3 length equals 15 residues. From germline, CDR1 is KGHSH and CDR2 LQKENI. Trimming stripped 2 bases from V and 7 bases from J, with 16 bases between. CDR3: CASSPSSEGLNTQYF. The CDR3 DNA reads as TGTGCCAGCTCACCATCTAGCGAGGGATTAAATACGCAGTATTTT.

The chain carries TRBV2 and TRBJ2-1, with D unresolved. The length of the CDR3 is 13 residues. Germline lookup yields CDR1 SNHLY and CDR2 FYNNEI. Between the trimmed V and J ends, which lost 5 bases and 6 bases, there was a span of 11 bases. The CDR3: CASSHPRRNEQFF. CDR3 nucleotide sequence: TGTGCCAGCAGTCACCCCAGACGCAATGAGCAGTTCTTC. The full variable domain, in which reference TRBV2 and TRBJ2-1 provide the parts outside the CDR3, is EPEVTQTPSHQVTQMGQEVILRCVPISNHLYFYWYRQILGQKVEFLVSFYNNEISEKSEIFDDQFSVERPDGSNFTLKIRSTKLEDSAMYFCASSHPRRNEQFFGPGTRLTVL.

This clonotype turned up a few times. The chain combines TRBV11-3 with TRBJ2-1; 8 bases fit TRBD1. The CDR3 has 13 residues. V was clipped by 11 bases and J by 8 bases; unmatched bases: 11. The germline gives CDR1 SGHNT, CDR2 YENEEA. This chain's CDR3 is CAAQDRGRDEQFF. DNA of the CDR3: TGTGCCGCCCAAGACAGGGGAAGGGATGAGCAGTTCTTC.

The chain is built from TRBV6-2 or TRBV6-3 and TRBJ1-5; 7 bases match TRBD1. This CDR3 contains 15 residues. CDR1 MNHEY and CDR2 SVGEGT come from the germline V gene. V lost 2 bases to trimming and J lost 1 base; unmatched junction nucleotides: 2. CDR3 loop: CASSYGTESNQPQHF. In nucleotides, the CDR3 is TGTGCCAGCAGTTACGGGACAGAAAGCAATCAGCCCCAGCATTTT.

The rearrangement uses TRBV10-3 and TRBJ2-7; TRBD1 matches 10 bases. CDR1 is ENHRY and CDR2 is SYGVKD in the germline V gene. CDR3 size: 13 residues. V lost 5 bases, J lost 5 bases, and 3 bases stayed unmatched. CDR3 bases: TGTGCCATCAGTTCCGGACAGGGGGACGAGCAGTACTTC. Its translation is CAISSGQGDEQYF.

The rearrangement links TRBV6-5 to TRBJ2-6; D remains ambiguous. Germline V lookup: CDR1 MNHEY, CDR2 SVGAGI. Trimming removed 0 bases from V and 3 bases from J, with 6 bases in between. The CDR3 covers 15 residues. CDR3 DNA: TGTGCCAGCAGTTACTCTCAAAGTGGGGCCAACGTCCTGACTTTC. Translating gives CASSYSQSGANVLTF.

The CDR3 DNA reads as TGTGCCAGCAGGCCGCAGGGGATGGAGACCCAGTACTTC. It specifies CASRPQGMETQYF. This rearrangement joins TRBV27 to TRBJ2-5; tentative D call: TRBD1 (6 bases). Germline loops: CDR1 MNHEY, CDR2 SMNVEV (reference sequence). Trimming left V 6 bases short and J 5 bases short, with 13 bases between. The CDR3 has 13 amino acids.

The table lists this clonotype with a count of one. A much larger clone lies one base from this, so it may be a read error. The rearrangement uses TRBV7-8 and TRBJ1-2; 7 nucleotides line up with TRBD1. J gave up 1 base and V 5 bases, and 7 bases lay outside the gene matches. The germline V gene encodes CDR1 SGHVS and CDR2 FQNEAQ. CDR3 length: 15 amino acids. Here the CDR3 reads CASSTRTGYNYGYTF. The CDR3 DNA follows: TGTGCCAGCAGCACAAGGACAGGATATAACTATGGCTACACCTTC.

This chain joins TRBV24-1 and TRBJ2-3, with a weak D call TRBD2 (5 bases). Germline CDR1 KGHDR, CDR2 SFDVKD. This CDR3 comprises 16 residues. V dropped 1 base and J dropped 1 base, with 11 bases sitting between them. CDR3 loop: CATSDFRRRGTDTQYF. The DNA of the CDR3 is TGTGCCACCAGTGATTTTAGGCGGCGGGGCACAGATACGCAGTATTTT.